What follows are 26 T cell receptor beta chains derived from one specimen sequenced in a study of T-cell memory formation after mild COVID-19. Via MiXCR, TCRdb re-called the 5' RACE reads, giving one row per CDR3 protein. The sample yields about 250,000 distinct CDR3 sequences, roughly 17% seen once. The sequenced sample was PBMCs or a T cell subset sorted from them (not recorded which). The receptors originated from a man aged 18 to 30 who had mild COVID-19 (a few samples of this study predate the infection). Cell type and time point are not known.

Only a few counts were recorded for this clonotype. The rearrangement uses TRBV20-1 and TRBJ2-3, with D perhaps matching TRBD2 (5 bases). CDR1 DFQATT and CDR2 SNEGSKA come from the germline V gene (reference sequence). V was clipped by 0 bases and J by 3 bases, with 7 bases between them. CDR3 length equals 13 residues. The CDR3 loop is CSARESGTDTQYF. CDR3 DNA sequence: TGCAGTGCTAGAGAATCGGGAACAGATACGCAGTATTTT.

V usage is TRBV6-5 and J usage is TRBJ2-5, with D possibly matching TRBD1 (7 bases). The CDR3 is made up of 15 amino acids. Germline CDR1 reads MNHEY; CDR2 reads SVGAGI. Trimming cost V 2 bases and J 7 bases, with 17 bases left between them. Here the CDR3 reads CASSYPSGGLGTQYF. CDR3 bases: TGTGCCAGCAGTTACCCTTCAGGGGGGCTCGGGACCCAGTACTTC.

The chain carries TRBV6-2 or TRBV6-3 and TRBJ2-1, with a tentative D call TRBD1 (5 bases). CDR3 length: 15 residues. From germline, CDR1 is MNHEY and CDR2 SVGEGT. Trimming took off 4 bases at V and 4 bases at J, with 14 bases between the two ends. The CDR3 DNA reads as TGTGCCAGCAGTTCCCAGGGCGTCCAGTACAATGAGCAGTTCTTC. This sequence encodes CASSSQGVQYNEQFF.

This chain connects TRBV6-2 or TRBV6-3 to TRBJ2-7; D unresolved. This CDR3 comprises 14 residues. CDR1 and CDR2 from the germline V gene are MNHEY and SVGEGT. Trimming stripped 5 bases from V and 2 bases from J, with 13 bases between. The CDR3 here is CASSPLNPTYEQYF. CDR3 DNA: TGTGCCAGCAGTCCACTAAATCCTACCTACGAGCAGTACTTC.

V gene TRBV7-6 combines with J gene TRBJ2-7; D is unclear. Looked up from germline, CDR1 is SGHVS and CDR2 is FNYEAQ. Trimming stripped 0 bases from V and 0 bases from J, with 9 bases between. The CDR3 is 15 amino acids. The CDR3 spells CASSLAGIGSYEQYF. The CDR3, as DNA: TGTGCCAGCAGCTTAGCGGGGATAGGCTCCTACGAGCAGTACTTC.

This clonotype was seen only a few times. The rearrangement uses TRBV5-5 and TRBJ2-1, with 11 bases that match TRBD2. CDR3 length: 15 amino acids. Per the germline V gene, CDR1 is SGHKS and CDR2 is YYEKEE (reference sequence). V dropped 3 bases and J dropped 3; count of bases not matched to a gene: 2. CDR3 in DNA: TGTGCCAGCAGCTATCTAGCGGGGGGCTACAATGAGCAGTTCTTC. Amino acids: CASSYLAGGYNEQFF. The complete variable domain, with remaining parts taken from reference TRBV5-5 and TRBJ2-1, reads DAGVTQSPTHLIKTRGQQVTLRCSPISGHKSVSWYQQVLGQGPQFIFQYYEKEERGRGNFPDRFSARQFPNYSSELNVNALLLGDSALYLCASSYLAGGYNEQFFGPGTRLTVL.

This sequence joins TRBV12-3 or TRBV12-4 and TRBJ1-5; 10 nucleotides agree with TRBD1. CDR3 length: 15 residues. V lost 6 bases, J lost 6 bases, and 8 bases stayed unmatched. This CDR3 reads CASRPTGGGSQPQHF. The DNA for the CDR3 is TGTGCCAGCAGACCGACAGGGGGCGGGAGTCAGCCCCAGCATTTT.

Only a few counts were recorded for this clonotype. The rearrangement uses TRBV20-1 and TRBJ2-5; D perhaps matches TRBD1 (6 bases). V was pared by 1 base and J by 5 bases, with 17 bases between. Germline CDR1 is DFQATT and CDR2 is SNEGSKA (reference sequence). The CDR3 runs 15 residues. The CDR3 nucleotides read TGCAGTGCTAGAGGGGCCCCACAGGGAGCGGAGACCCAGTACTTC. It is translated as CSARGAPQGAETQYF.

The rearrangement uses TRBV4-2 and TRBJ1-5; D is possibly TRBD1 (5 bases). Germline CDR1 reads LGHNA; CDR2 reads YNFKEQ. This CDR3 has 16 amino acids. V was clipped by 0 bases and J by 7 bases, with 16 bases between them. CDR3 bases: TGTGCCAGCAGCCAAGAGGGGGGGGTCATTCCCCAGCCCCAGCATTTT. The encoded protein is CASSQEGGVIPQPQHF.

This clonotype was counted between two and nine times. The chain has TRBV12-3 or TRBV12-4 and TRBJ1-2, with TRBD1 identical over 7 bases. The ends lost 6 bases at V and 0 bases at J; junction bases unmatched: 10. This CDR3 is 16 amino acids long. CDR3 sequence reads: CASRGAGTAPNYGYTF. The CDR3 nucleotides are TGTGCCAGCAGGGGGGCTGGGACAGCCCCTAACTATGGCTACACCTTC.

The gene calls are TRBV6-5 and TRBJ2-2; 8 bases line up with TRBD1. In germline, CDR1 is MNHEY, CDR2 SVGAGI. Trimming at V came to 0 bases and at J to 6 bases, leaving 0 bases not matched to a gene. This CDR3 region has 14 residues. In DNA form, the CDR3 reads TGTGCCAGCAGTTACTCCAGGGGGCCCGGGGAGCTGTTTTTT. As protein: CASSYSRGPGELFF.

This clonotype has a handful of counts. The chain carries TRBV5-1 and TRBJ1-6; D perhaps matches TRBD1 (5 bases). The germline V gene encodes CDR1 SGHRS and CDR2 YFSETQ. Trimming took off 1 base at V and 7 bases at J, with 15 bases between the two ends. This CDR3 is built from 16 residues. DNA of the CDR3: TGCGCCAGCAGCTTGAGCCCTGACAGACCCAATTCACCCCTCCACTTT. Residues: CASSLSPDRPNSPLHF.

This chain links TRBV20-1 with TRBJ1-2, with TRBD1 as a possible D gene (5 bases). The V end lost 3 bases, the J end lost 0 bases, and 11 bases lay between the germline ends. The CDR3 has 14 amino acids. The germline CDR1 and CDR2 sequences are DFQATT and SNEGSKA (reference sequence). CDR3 sequence reads: CSARGPASNYGYTF. CDR3 nucleotide sequence: TGCAGTGCTAGGGGACCCGCTTCTAACTATGGCTACACCTTC.

Here the CDR3 reads CASSLQGLEQPQHF. DNA of the CDR3: TGTGCCAGCAGCTTACAAGGGTTAGAGCAGCCCCAGCATTTT. V gene TRBV7-2 combines with J gene TRBJ1-5; D unresolved. V was trimmed by 2 bases and J by 7 bases, leaving 12 bases between them. CDR3 length: 14 amino acids. The germline gives CDR1 SGHTA, CDR2 FQGNSA. Drawing the rest from reference TRBV7-2 and TRBJ1-5, the complete variable domain is GAGVSQSPSNKVTEKGKDVELRCDPISGHTALYWYRQSLGQGLEFLIYFQGNSAPDKSGLPSDRFSAERTGGSVSTLTIQRTQQEDSAVYLCASSLQGLEQPQHFGDGTRLSIL.

This chain links TRBV18 with TRBJ1-4; a weak D match, TRBD1 (5 bases). Germline V gene lookup returns CDR1 KGHSH and CDR2 LQKENI. V was clipped by 6 bases and J by 4 bases, with 18 bases between them. CDR3 length equals 16 residues. The CDR3 DNA reads as TGTGCCAGCTCGCAAGTAGAGGGGAGGATTAATGAAAAACTGTTTTTT. This codes for CASSQVEGRINEKLFF.

This clonotype came up many times. The chain carries TRBV11-2 and TRBJ2-3; D call uncertain. V lost 1 base and J lost 6, with 14 bases in between. Germline CDR1 SGHAT, CDR2 FQNNGV. The CDR3 loop spans 15 amino acids. In DNA, the CDR3 is TGTGCCAGCAGCTTAGGAGACCCGCTTTTGGATACGCAGTATTTT. It encodes CASSLGDPLLDTQYF.

This chain links TRBV6-5 with TRBJ1-5; D remains ambiguous. V was pared by 4 bases and J by 0 bases, with 10 bases between. This CDR3 comprises 15 residues. From germline, CDR1 is MNHEY and CDR2 SVGAGI. The CDR3 region is CASSLGLYSNQPQHF. The CDR3 region has the DNA TGTGCCAGCAGTTTAGGACTGTATAGCAATCAGCCCCAGCATTTT.

The rearrangement links TRBV7-6 to TRBJ1-2; 8 nucleotides agree with TRBD1. V was pared by 3 bases and J by 2 bases, with 8 bases of the junction left unmatched. Germline assignment: CDR1 SGHVS and CDR2 FNYEAQ. This CDR3 comprises 16 residues. CDR3 protein: CASSLWGAGGNYGYTF. For the CDR3, the DNA is TGTGCCAGCAGCTTGTGGGGCGCAGGGGGCAACTATGGCTACACCTTC.

The rearrangement links TRBV7-9 to TRBJ2-7; D perhaps matches TRBD2 (6 bases). The V and J ends lost 5 bases and 1 base respectively, with 12 bases between them. The CDR3 is 14 amino acids. From germline, CDR1 is SEHNR and CDR2 FQNEAQ (reference sequence). The DNA for the CDR3 is TGTGCCAGCAGCCCCCCGGGGGTATCCTACGAGCAGTACTTC. Translation: CASSPPGVSYEQYF.

This clonotype showed up just a few times. CDR3 in amino acids: CASSFTGTGGIYGYTF. CDR3 nucleotide sequence: TGTGCCAGCAGTTTTACCGGGACAGGGGGGATCTATGGCTACACCTTC. The chain employs TRBV5-5 and TRBJ1-2, with 11 nucleotides matching TRBD1. The CDR3 runs to 16 residues. V trimming: 5 bases; J trimming: 4 bases; junction bases outside the gene matches: 10. Germline CDR1 SGHKS, CDR2 YYEKEE (reference sequence).

V and J are TRBV6-5 and TRBJ1-5, with D possibly TRBD1 on 5 matching bases. This CDR3 is built from 13 residues. Germline CDR1 and CDR2: MNHEY and SVGAGI. V was pared by 7 bases and J by 4 bases, with 11 bases between. CDR3 protein: CASKRGLNQPQHF. The CDR3 bases are TGTGCCAGCAAAAGGGGCCTGAATCAGCCCCAGCATTTT.

This clonotype occurred a few times. The V gene is TRBV7-9, the J gene TRBJ1-2; D is uncertain. Germline lookup yields CDR1 SEHNR and CDR2 FQNEAQ (reference sequence). The CDR3 has 12 residues. The V end was cut by 8 bases, the J end by 0 bases, with 7 bases between. The CDR3 here is CASVVANYGYTF. CDR3 sequence (DNA): TGTGCCAGCGTGGTGGCTAACTATGGCTACACCTTC.

This clonotype was picked up a small number of times. This chain uses TRBV29-1 with TRBJ2-2; D possibly corresponds to TRBD2 (5 bases). The CDR3 extends over 12 amino acids. V was shortened by 7 bases and J by 0 bases, with 6 bases between the two germline ends. Germline CDR1 and CDR2: SQVTM and ANQGSEA. Here the CDR3 reads CSGAANTGELFF. CDR3 DNA: TGCAGCGGAGCGGCGAACACCGGGGAGCTGTTTTTT.

This clonotype was counted only a few times. The V call is TRBV7-8, the J call TRBJ2-2; a weak D match, TRBD1 (6 bases). CDR1 is SGHVS and CDR2 is FQNEAQ in the germline V gene. The germline V and J ends were trimmed by 5 bases and 2 bases, with 15 bases remaining between them. There are 16 residues in the CDR3. Here the CDR3 reads CASSGRQARNTGELFF. The CDR3 DNA sequence: TGTGCCAGCAGCGGCAGACAGGCCCGTAACACCGGGGAGCTGTTTTTT.

The J gene is TRBJ2-3, the V gene TRBV7-9, with TRBD2 as a possible D gene (6 bases). The CDR3 totals 13 residues. Germline CDR1 and CDR2: SEHNR and FQNEAQ (reference sequence). Between the trimmed V and J ends, which lost 6 bases and 1 base, there was a span of 8 bases. CDR3 amino acids: CASRRGGTDTQYF. The CDR3 DNA reads TGTGCCAGCAGACGCGGGGGCACAGATACGCAGTATTTT.

This clonotype came up a few times. The genes are TRBV2 and TRBJ2-7; TRBD1 agrees at 8 bases. Germline CDR1 SNHLY, CDR2 FYNNEI. CDR3 length equals 14 residues. Unmatched junction bases numbered 8, after V lost 4 bases and J lost 6 bases. The CDR3 region is CASSALTGEAEQYF. The CDR3, as DNA: TGTGCCAGCAGTGCGTTGACAGGGGAGGCCGAGCAGTACTTC.